This T cell receptor (beta chain) was captured in a study of blood T cell repertoires in COVID-19. At the level of the study: Samples representing acute and convalescent COVID-19 were sourced from the United States, Italy and Spain.

This CDR3 contains 14 residues. CDR1 and CDR2 from the germline V gene are PRHDT and FYEKMQ (reference sequence). With regard to this clone: A junction end diverges from the germline sequence, so it may reflect a read error.

Sequenced by immunoSEQ multiplex PCR; TCRdb stores in-frame clones only, minus some. The data hold 250,000 to 350,000 clones, with around 91% observed a single time. The chain recombines TRBV13 with TRBJ1-3; 7 bases agree with TRBD1. Sequencing used peripheral blood. The source is a woman in her sixties or seventies with acute or convalescent COVID-19. The CDR3 coding sequence is TGTGCCAGCAGCTTAGCAGCCGGGACAGAGCTTCGACATTTT. Encoded protein: CASSLAAGTELRHF.